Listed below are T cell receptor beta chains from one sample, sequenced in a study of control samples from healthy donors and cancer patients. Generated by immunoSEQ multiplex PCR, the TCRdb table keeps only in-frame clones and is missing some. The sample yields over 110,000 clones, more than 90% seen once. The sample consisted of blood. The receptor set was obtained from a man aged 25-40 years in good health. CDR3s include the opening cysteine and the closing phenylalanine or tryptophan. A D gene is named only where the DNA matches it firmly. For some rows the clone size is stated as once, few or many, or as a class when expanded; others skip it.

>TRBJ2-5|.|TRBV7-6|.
CASSLGGRSETQYF
TGTGCCAGCAGCTTAGGTGGTCGTTCAGAGACCCAGTACTTC
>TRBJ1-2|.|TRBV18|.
CASSPPGSLYGYTF
TGTGCCAGCTCACCACCGGGCAGCCTCTATGGCTACACCTTC
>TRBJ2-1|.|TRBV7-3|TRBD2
CASSPYSGQGEQFF
TGTGCCAGCAGCCCATATAGCGGGCAAGGAGAGCAGTTCTTC
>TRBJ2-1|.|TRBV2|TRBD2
CASIAGPYNEQFF
TGTGCCAGCATAGCGGGACCATACAATGAGCAGTTCTTC
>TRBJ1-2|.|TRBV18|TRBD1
CASSPSYLRDSGYTF
TGTGCCAGCTCACCTTCTTACCTCCGGGACAGTGGCTACACCTTC
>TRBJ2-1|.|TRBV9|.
CASSVGSGTSEQFF
TGTGCCAGCAGCGTAGGGTCAGGGACTTCGGAGCAGTTCTTC
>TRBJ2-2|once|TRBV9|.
CASSVGGPGTGELFF
TGTGCCAGCAGCGTAGGGGGGCCGGGCACCGGGGAGCTGTTTTTT
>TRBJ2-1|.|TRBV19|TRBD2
CASSTRTRAYNEQFF
TGTGCCAGTAGTACCCGGACTAGGGCCTACAATGAGCAGTTCTTC
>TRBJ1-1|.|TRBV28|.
CASSFSTNTAGTFF
TGTGCCAGCAGTTTTAGCACGAACACGGCGGGGACATTCTTT
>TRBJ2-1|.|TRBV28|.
CASSFQEGGDEQFF
TGTGCCAGCAGTTTTCAGGAGGGGGGGGATGAGCAGTTCTTC
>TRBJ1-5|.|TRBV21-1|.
CASSKGAASNQPQHF
TGTGCCAGCAGCAAAGGGGCAGCTAGCAATCAGCCCCAGCATTTT
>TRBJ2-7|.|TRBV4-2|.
CASSQERGQGAWEQYF
TGTGCCAGCAGCCAAGAGCGGGGGCAGGGGGCCTGGGAGCAGTACTTC
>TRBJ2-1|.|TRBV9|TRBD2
CASSVVPGLGFNEQFF
TGTGCCAGCAGCGTAGTTCCGGGACTAGGATTCAATGAGCAGTTCTTC
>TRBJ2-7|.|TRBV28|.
CASSSPADSSYEQYF
TGTGCCAGCAGTTCCCCAGCAGATTCCTCCTACGAGCAGTACTTC